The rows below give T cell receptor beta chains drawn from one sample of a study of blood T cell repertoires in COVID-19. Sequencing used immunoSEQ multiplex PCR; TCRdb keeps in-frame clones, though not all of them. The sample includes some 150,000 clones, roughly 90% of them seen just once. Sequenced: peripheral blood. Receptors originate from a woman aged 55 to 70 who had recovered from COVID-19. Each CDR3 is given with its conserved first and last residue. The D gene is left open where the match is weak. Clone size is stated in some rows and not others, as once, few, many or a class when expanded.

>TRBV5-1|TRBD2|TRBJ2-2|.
TGCGCCAGCAGGGTCCCGGGACTAGCGGACACCGGGGAGCTGTTTTTT
CASRVPGLADTGELFF
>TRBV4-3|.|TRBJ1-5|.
TGCGCCAGCAGCCAAGATCGTAGCAATCAGCCCCAGCATTTT
CASSQDRSNQPQHF
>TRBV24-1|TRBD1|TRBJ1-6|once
TGTGCCACCCCTCGGGACAGTAGCTCCTATAATTCACCCCTCCACTTT
CATPRDSSSYNSPLHF
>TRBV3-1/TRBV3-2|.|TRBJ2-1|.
TGTGCCAGCAGCCAAGATCGCCTAGCCTACAATGAGCAGTTCTTC
CASSQDRLAYNEQFF
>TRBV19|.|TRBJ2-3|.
TGTGCCAGTAGTGGAGGGACAGACACAGATACGCAGTATTTT
CASSGGTDTDTQYF
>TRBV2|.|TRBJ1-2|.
TGTGCCAGCAGTCTAGACCTCTTTGGCTACACCTTC
CASSLDLFGYTF
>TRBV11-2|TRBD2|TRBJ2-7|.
TGTGCCAGCAGCTTAGAAATTAGCGGGGGGTTCTCCTACGAGCAGTACTTC
CASSLEISGGFSYEQYF
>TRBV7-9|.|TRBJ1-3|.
TGTGCCAGCAGCCTCACCGGGGAGGCGGGAAACACCATATATTTT
CASSLTGEAGNTIYF
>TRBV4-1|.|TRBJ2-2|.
TGCGCCAGCAGCCAACCCCTGGTGTTGGGTCAGGGCTACTATAACACCGGGGAGCTGTTTTTT
CASSQPLVLGQGYYNTGELFF
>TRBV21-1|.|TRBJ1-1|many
TGTGCCGGCCCAGGGGGGAAAGCTTTCTTT
CAGPGGKAFF
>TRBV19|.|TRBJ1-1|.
TGTGCCAGTAGTATTTGGCAGCGAACAACTGAAGCTTTCTTT
CASSIWQRTTEAFF
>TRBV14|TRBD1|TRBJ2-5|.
TGTGCCAGCAGCCAAGTACACGGACAGGAGCACCAAGAGACCCAGTACTTC
CASSQVHGQEHQETQYF
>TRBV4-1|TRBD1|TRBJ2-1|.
TGCGCCAGCAGCCACCTGGGACAGGGGTCAATCAATGAGCAGTTCTTC
CASSHLGQGSINEQFF
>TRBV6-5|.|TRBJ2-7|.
TGTGCCAGCAGTTACTCCGGAAACAGCTACGAGCAGTACTTC
CASSYSGNSYEQYF
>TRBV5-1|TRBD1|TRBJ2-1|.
TGCGCCAGCAGCCTCCCGGACAGGGAGTTGAGGGGCTCCTACAATGAGCAGTTCTTC
CASSLPDRELRGSYNEQFF
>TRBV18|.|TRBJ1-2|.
TGTGCCAGCTCACCCTCCAATCGGGGAGCTAACTATGGCTACACCTTC
CASSPSNRGANYGYTF
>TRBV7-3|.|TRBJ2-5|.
TGTGCCAGCAGCTCCAACGGCGGTCAAGAGACCCAGTACTTC
CASSSNGGQETQYF
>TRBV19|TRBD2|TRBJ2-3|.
TGTGCCAGTACGGGACTAGCGGGGGGATCTAGCACAGATACGCAGTATTTT
CASTGLAGGSSTDTQYF
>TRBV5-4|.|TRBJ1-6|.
TGTGCCAGCAGCTTGTCCGGCCTGAGGAATTCACCCCTCCACTTT
CASSLSGLRNSPLHF
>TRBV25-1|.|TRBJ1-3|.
TGTGCCAGCTCCTTCAGCTCTGGAAACACCATATATTTT
CASSFSSGNTIYF
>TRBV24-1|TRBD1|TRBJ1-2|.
TGTGCCACCAGTGACAGGACAGGGTCGGGCGGCTACACCTTC
CATSDRTGSGGYTF
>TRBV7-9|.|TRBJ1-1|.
TGTGCCAGCAGCCTTTACACTGAAGCTTTCTTT
CASSLYTEAFF
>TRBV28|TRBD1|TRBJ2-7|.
TGTGCCAGCAGTTCGGGACAGTCCTACGAGCAGTACTTC
CASSSGQSYEQYF
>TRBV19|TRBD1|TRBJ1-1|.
TGTGCCAGTACCGATGTGTTCCGGACAGGGGGCAGGAACACTGAAGCTTTCTTT
CASTDVFRTGGRNTEAFF
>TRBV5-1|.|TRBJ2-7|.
TGCGCCAGCAGCTTGGGGACAGAAACTTGGTACGAGCAGTACTTC
CASSLGTETWYEQYF
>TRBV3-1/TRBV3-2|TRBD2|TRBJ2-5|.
TGTGCCAGCAGCCAAAGGGGGACTAGCGAAGAGACCCAGTACTTC
CASSQRGTSEETQYF
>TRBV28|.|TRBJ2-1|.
TGTGCCAGCAGTTTAGGCGCGTCAGGGGCTTACAATGAGCAGTTCTTC
CASSLGASGAYNEQFF
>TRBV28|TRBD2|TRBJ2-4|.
TGTGCCAGCAGTATCGGGGGGGGAATAGCCAAAAACATTCAGTACTTC
CASSIGGGIAKNIQYF
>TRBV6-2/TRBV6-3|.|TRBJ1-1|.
TGTGCCAGCAGTTACGGCCAGGGTACTGAAGCTTTCTTT
CASSYGQGTEAFF
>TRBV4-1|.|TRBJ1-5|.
TGCGCCAGCAGCCTTCATCCGGGGGATAGCAATCAGCCCCAGCATTTT
CASSLHPGDSNQPQHF
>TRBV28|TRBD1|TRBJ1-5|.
TGTGCCAGCAGTCTCCCCGGACAGGGATTGAATCAGCCCCAGCATTTT
CASSLPGQGLNQPQHF
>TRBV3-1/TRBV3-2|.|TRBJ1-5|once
TGTGCCAGCAGCCTCGGAGGGGGGGATCAGCCCCAGCATTTT
CASSLGGGDQPQHF
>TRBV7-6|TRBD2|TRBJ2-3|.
TGTGCCAGCGGCCCCAGCGGGGGGGATACGCAGTATTTT
CASGPSGGDTQYF
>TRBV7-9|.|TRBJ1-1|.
TGTGCCAGCAGCTATGGGCGACAGCTTCTGACAGGCACTGAAGCTTTCTTT
CASSYGRQLLTGTEAFF
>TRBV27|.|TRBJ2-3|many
TGTGCCAGCAGTTTTGTCGCAGGGGACCCCACAGATACGCAGTATTTT
CASSFVAGDPTDTQYF
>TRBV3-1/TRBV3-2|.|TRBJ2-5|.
TGTGCCAGCAGCCGTTCAGATATCCAAGAGACCCAGTACTTC
CASSRSDIQETQYF
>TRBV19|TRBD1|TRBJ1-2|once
TGTGCCAGTAGCCCCCGGGACAGGGCCTATGGCTACACCTTC
CASSPRDRAYGYTF
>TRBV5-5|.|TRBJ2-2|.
TGTGCCAGCAGCTTGGAGGGGGTGACCGGGGAGCTGTTTTTT
CASSLEGVTGELFF
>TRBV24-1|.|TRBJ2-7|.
TGTGCCACCAGTGTTCATCCGGGAGACGAGCAGTACTTC
CATSVHPGDEQYF
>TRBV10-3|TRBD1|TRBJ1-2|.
TGTGCCATCAGTGTGACAGGGGGCCGGTCTAACTATGGCTACACCTTC
CAISVTGGRSNYGYTF
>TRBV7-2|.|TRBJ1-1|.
TGTGCCAGCAGCTTAGGGTACGGGGGCACTGAAGCTTTCTTT
CASSLGYGGTEAFF
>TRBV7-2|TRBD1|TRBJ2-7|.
TGTGCCAGCAGCTTAGACCACAGGGGGGATCGCGAGCAGTACTTC
CASSLDHRGDREQYF
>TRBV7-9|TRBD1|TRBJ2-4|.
TGTGCCAGCAGCGCGACAGGGAGCAAAAACATTCAGTACTTC
CASSATGSKNIQYF
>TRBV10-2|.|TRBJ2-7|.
TGCGCCAGCGCCCGATACGAGGGCTACGAGCAGTACTTC
CASARYEGYEQYF
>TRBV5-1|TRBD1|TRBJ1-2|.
TGCGCCAGCAGCTTGGCCACAGGGGGCTCCTATGGCTACACCTTC
CASSLATGGSYGYTF